Listed here are 17 T cell receptor beta chains from one sample, sequenced in a study of cytomegalovirus exposure and HLA in healthy donors. The PCR ran on 60 Vbeta and 13 Jbeta primers. Measured with immunoSEQ multiplex PCR; TCRdb has only the in-frame clones, and not every one. There are about 110,000 clones in the sample; about 13% occur only once, and about 16% lies in the top ten. Material: PBMCs. The source of these receptors is a man aged 40-49 years in good health and CMV-seropositive.

This clone was recorded a few times. V is TRBV5-1 and J is TRBJ2-1, with 9 nucleotides matching TRBD2. The V and J ends lost 0 bases and 7 bases, in that order; junction bases with no gene match: 5. The germline V gene encodes CDR1 SGHRS and CDR2 YFSETQ. The CDR3 has 15 amino acids. CDR3 region: CASSLAIAGENEQFF. CDR3 nucleotides: TGCGCCAGCAGCTTGGCGATAGCGGGAGAGAATGAGCAGTTCTTC. The full variable domain, its missing parts supplied by reference TRBV5-1 and TRBJ2-1, is KAGVTQTPRYLIKTRGQQVTLSCSPISGHRSVSWYQQTPGQGLQFLFEYFSETQRNKGNFPGRFSGRQFSNSRSEMNVSTLELGDSALYLCASSLAIAGENEQFFGPGTRLTVL.

The J gene is TRBJ2-3, the V gene TRBV5-1, with D uncertain. The CDR3 covers 17 residues. Trimming pared 0 bases from V and 2 bases from J, leaving 16 bases between. CDR1 and CDR2 (germline): SGHRS, YFSETQ. The CDR3 spells CASSLGPVGSPTDTQYF. The DNA for the CDR3 is TGCGCCAGCAGCTTGGGCCCCGTTGGCTCCCCCACAGATACGCAGTATTTT. Full variable domain (missing parts from reference TRBV5-1 and TRBJ2-3): KAGVTQTPRYLIKTRGQQVTLSCSPISGHRSVSWYQQTPGQGLQFLFEYFSETQRNKGNFPGRFSGRQFSNSRSEMNVSTLELGDSALYLCASSLGPVGSPTDTQYFGPGTRLTVL.

The rearrangement links TRBV7-9 to TRBJ2-5, with TRBD2 matching over 9 bases. Trimming cost V 5 bases and J 3 bases; bases outside gene matches: 10. Per germline, CDR1 SEHNR and CDR2 FQNEAQ (reference sequence). The CDR3 runs 16 residues. The CDR3 loop reads CASSTILAGTEETQYF. DNA for the CDR3: TGTGCCAGCAGCACAATCCTAGCGGGAACGGAAGAGACCCAGTACTTC.

This clone has only a few counts. The V gene is TRBV5-1, the J gene TRBJ2-3; TRBD1 agrees at 8 bases. The V segment lost 4 bases and the J segment 5 bases; nucleotides outside the gene matches: 6. The CDR3 extends over 14 amino acids. The germline CDR1 and CDR2 sequences are SGHRS and YFSETQ. CDR3 protein: CASSRGQGKDTQYF. For the CDR3, the DNA is TGCGCCAGCAGCCGCGGACAGGGTAAAGATACGCAGTATTTT.

The chain combines TRBV6-4 with TRBJ2-3; TRBD1 matches at 7 bases. V shed 3 bases, J shed 1 base, and the junction held 7 bases outside the gene matches. The CDR3 spans 16 residues. From germline, CDR1 is MRHNA and CDR2 SNTAGT. The DNA for the CDR3 is TGTGCCAGCAGTGAGTCAGGGGGTGGAGGCACAGATACGCAGTATTTT. Translation: CASSESGGGGTDTQYF.

This sequence joins TRBV6-5 and TRBJ2-3, with TRBD1 matching over 8 bases. Germline CDR1 and CDR2: MNHEY and SVGAGI. This CDR3 contains 15 residues. Germline trimming cut 2 bases from V and 5 bases from J; bases unmatched to any gene: 6. The CDR3 region is CASSYGQGAGDTQYF. The CDR3 DNA is TGTGCCAGCAGTTACGGGCAGGGGGCGGGAGATACGCAGTATTTT.

V gene TRBV19 combines with J gene TRBJ2-7, with TRBD1 identical over 9 bases. Germline V CDR1 and CDR2: LNHDA, SQIVND (reference sequence). This CDR3 is 16 amino acids long. V was pared by 7 bases and J by 4 bases, with 14 bases of the junction left unmatched. CDR3 region: CASTPGIGTGLYEQYF. The CDR3 region has the DNA TGTGCCAGTACCCCCGGAATTGGGACAGGGTTGTACGAGCAGTACTTC.

The chain links TRBV7-2 to TRBJ1-2; perhaps TRBD1 as D (5 bases). The germline V gene has CDR1 SGHTA and CDR2 FQGNSA. V dropped 6 bases and J dropped 4 bases, with 12 bases sitting between them. CDR3 length: 13 residues. CDR3 bases: TGTGCCAGCAGGGAACAGGTCTTCTATGGCTACACCTTC. Translating gives CASREQVFYGYTF.

The chain links TRBV7-2 to TRBJ1-4, with D possibly matching TRBD1 (6 bases). The CDR3 runs to 17 residues. Germline V gene data show CDR1 as SGHTA and CDR2 as FQGNSA. V was clipped by 7 bases and J by 3 bases, with 21 bases between them. As DNA, the CDR3 is TGTGCCAGCACCCGGGGGGCAGGGTTGAGGGCTAATGAAAAACTGTTTTTT. Translated, it gives CASTRGAGLRANEKLFF.

This chain connects TRBV4-1 to TRBJ2-7; D possibly corresponds to TRBD1 (5 bases). Trimming took 3 bases from V and 2 from J, leaving 14 bases between them. Germline-derived CDR1 and CDR2 are MGHRA and YSYEKL. CDR3 length: 15 residues. CDR3 in amino acids: CASSQRTGPPYEQYF. Written as DNA, the CDR3 is TGCGCCAGCAGCCAGAGAACAGGACCCCCCTACGAGCAGTACTTC.

The V call is TRBV6-5, the J call TRBJ1-5; D not resolved. Germline CDR1 MNHEY, CDR2 SVGAGI. The CDR3 loop spans 14 amino acids. V lost 6 bases to trimming and J lost 0 bases, with 9 bases between them. DNA for the CDR3: TGTGCCAGCAGAGGAGGGTTTAGCAATCAGCCCCAGCATTTT. Amino acid sequence: CASRGGFSNQPQHF.

This clone was counted between two and nine times. The V call is TRBV2, the J call TRBJ2-7; 7 positions agree with TRBD2. CDR3 length equals 15 residues. Losses at the gene ends were 5 bases for V and 2 bases for J; bases not matched to a gene: 9. Per the germline V gene, CDR1 is SNHLY and CDR2 is FYNNEI. The CDR3 DNA is TGTGCCAGCAGTTCAGCGGGAAGTAAGGCCTACGAGCAGTACTTC. This encodes CASSSAGSKAYEQYF.

This chain uses TRBV27 with TRBJ2-1, with 13 bases that match TRBD2. V lost 5 bases, J lost 1 base, and 2 bases stayed unmatched. Germline-derived CDR1 and CDR2 are MNHEY and SMNVEV (reference sequence). This CDR3 is built from 16 residues. The DNA of the CDR3 is TGTGCCAGCAGTCCGGGACTAGCGGGGTCCTACAATGAGCAGTTCTTC. Its protein product is CASSPGLAGSYNEQFF.

The chain couples TRBV9 to TRBJ2-2, with TRBD2 identical over 10 bases. The germline gives CDR1 SGDLS, CDR2 YYNGEE. The CDR3 spans 16 residues. The J segment lost 7 bases and the V segment lost 0 bases, leaving 6 bases of the junction unmatched. This chain's CDR3 is CASSVVLAGVNGELFF. CDR3 bases: TGTGCCAGCAGCGTAGTCCTAGCGGGAGTCAACGGGGAGCTGTTTTTT.

This clone was counted a few times. The chain employs TRBV2 and TRBJ2-1; TRBD2 matches 9 bases. CDR1 and CDR2 (germline): SNHLY, FYNNEI. CDR3 length equals 20 residues. The V gene end was trimmed by 0 bases and the J gene end by 8 bases; junction bases not matched to a gene: 20. The CDR3 DNA is TGTGCCAGCAGTGAAGCGCTTGTTCGGGGGACGGGGACTAGCTTCCATGAGCAGTTCTTC. It encodes CASSEALVRGTGTSFHEQFF.

This clone was observed a few times. V and J are TRBV2 and TRBJ2-6; D is ambiguous. In germline, CDR1 is SNHLY, CDR2 FYNNEI. This CDR3 is 15 amino acids long. Trimming pared 5 bases from V and 4 bases from J, leaving 12 bases between. As DNA, the CDR3 is TGTGCCAGCAGTCTAGACCGCCGAGGGGCCAACGTCCTGACTTTC. It specifies CASSLDRRGANVLTF.

This chain's CDR3 is CASSYTGYSTDTQYF. The CDR3 DNA follows: TGTGCCAGCAGTTACACAGGGTATAGCACAGATACGCAGTATTTT. This chain links TRBV6-6 with TRBJ2-3, with a weak D call TRBD1 (6 bases). V shed 2 bases and J shed 0 bases, with 9 bases lying between them. This CDR3 spans 15 amino acids. Per germline, CDR1 MNHNY and CDR2 SVGAGI (reference sequence).